This T cell receptor (beta chain) emerged from a study of T cell repertoires in cytomegalovirus infection. As for the study in general: Both CMV infection and a matching HLA type were indicated by public TCR beta signatures. Broader study findings: Summed frequency of shared TCR beta families picked out CMV carriers who also had the relevant HLA. HLA-C-restricted CMV clonotypes gave the most frequent clonotype in two of eight donors.

This clonotype occurred a few times. Its target is not known. TCRdb independently ran MiXCR on the reads; one entry per CDR3 protein. The sample records approximately 550,000 distinct CDR3 sequences, approximately 15% being singletons. Between the trimmed V and J ends, which lost 2 bases and 3 bases, there was a span of 12 bases. The CDR3 is made up of 14 amino acids. Germline values: CDR1 SGHDT, CDR2 YYEEEE. This TCR was recovered from a human donor in good health (CMV status not recorded). Some clones in this sample may be carry-over from other donors' samples. Input material: CD8+ T cells from PBMCs. This sequence joins TRBV5-6 and TRBJ2-7; tentative D call: TRBD2 (5 bases). CDR3 protein: CASSFRGPFYEQYF. The CDR3 region has the DNA TGTGCCAGCAGCTTTCGGGGTCCATTCTACGAGCAGTACTTC. The variable domain in full, completed from reference TRBV5-6 and TRBJ2-7, reads DAGVTQSPTHLIKTRGQQVTLRCSPKSGHDTVSWYQQALGQGPQFIFQYYEEEERQRGNFPDRFSGHQFPNYSSELNVNALLLGDSALYLCASSFRGPFYEQYFGPGTRLTVT.